Sequencing of this TCR beta chain was carried out in a study of blood T cell repertoires in COVID-19. Membership in each cohort depended on participant-reported clinical history. CDR1 GTSNPN and CDR2 SVGIG come from the germline V gene (reference sequence). V was pared by 2 bases and J by 0 bases, with 8 bases between. This CDR3 region has 13 residues. Assay used: immunoSEQ multiplex PCR; TCRdb lists only in-frame clones, some missing. The sample includes some 380,000 clones, 70% to 90% seen only once; the top ten take roughly 2%. This receptor was identified in a woman in her thirties or forties with acute COVID-19. Sequenced: PBMCs or T cells enriched from blood (not recorded which). The V call is TRBV30, the J call TRBJ2-7; unclear D gene. The chain's CDR3 is CAWSTRSSYEQYF. In DNA form, the CDR3 reads TGTGCCTGGAGTACAAGAAGCTCCTACGAGCAGTACTTC.